This T cell receptor (beta chain) stems from a study of blood T cell repertoires in COVID-19. Study details: COVID-19 samples from acute and convalescent phases originated in the United States, Italy and Spain.

As processed by the authors: Estimates of nucleated cell counts were drawn from the amplification of reference gene primers. This table comes from immunoSEQ multiplex PCR, and its TCRdb copy is limited to in-frame clones, with some not included. Clone size and the V and J calls come from that table; the DNA yielded D and trimming. The table lists almost 100,000 clones, about nine tenths of them singletons, with about a tenth in the top ten. Germline trimming cut 11 bases from V and 4 bases from J; bases unmatched to any gene: 4. The CDR3 runs 12 residues. The germline gives CDR1 ENHRY, CDR2 SYGVKD. The source material was peripheral blood. The V call is TRBV10-3, the J call TRBJ2-7; 11 nucleotides agree with TRBD2. This TCR was sampled from a man in his fifties or sixties with acute or convalescent COVID-19. The CDR3: CAVGTSGYEQYF. CDR3 nucleotide sequence: TGTGCCGTCGGGACTAGCGGATACGAGCAGTACTTC.